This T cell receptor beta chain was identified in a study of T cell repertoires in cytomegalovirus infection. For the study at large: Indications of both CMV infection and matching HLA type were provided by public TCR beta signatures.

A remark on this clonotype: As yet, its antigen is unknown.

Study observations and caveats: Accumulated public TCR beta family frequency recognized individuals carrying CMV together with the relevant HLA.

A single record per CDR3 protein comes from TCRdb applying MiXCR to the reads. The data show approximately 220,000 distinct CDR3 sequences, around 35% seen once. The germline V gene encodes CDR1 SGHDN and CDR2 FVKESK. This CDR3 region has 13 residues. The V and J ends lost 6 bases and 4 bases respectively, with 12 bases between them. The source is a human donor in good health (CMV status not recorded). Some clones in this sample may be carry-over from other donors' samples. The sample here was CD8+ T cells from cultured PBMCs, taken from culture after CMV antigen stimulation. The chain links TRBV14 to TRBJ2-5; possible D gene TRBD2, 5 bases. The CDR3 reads CASSLGRGETQYF. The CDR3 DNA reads TGTGCCAGCAGTCTAGGACGGGGAGAGACCCAGTACTTC.